What follows are 23 T cell receptor beta chains derived from one specimen sequenced in a study of CD8 T cells in ankylosing spondylitis. TCRdb re-called the 5' RACE reads with MiXCR, one entry per CDR3 protein. The data hold about 250,000 distinct CDR3 sequences, with 24% observed a single time. Input material: blood, either unsorted or a sorted T cell fraction (not recorded which). All receptors come from a male donor with ankylosing spondylitis or in good health (not recorded which).

This clonotype came up many times. The rearrangement links TRBV9 to TRBJ2-7, with D possibly TRBD1 on 5 matching bases. V gave up 0 bases and J gave up 3 bases, with 7 bases separating them. CDR1 and CDR2 from the germline V gene are SGDLS and YYNGEE. CDR3 length: 13 amino acids. The CDR3 region is CASSVADNYEQYF. DNA of the CDR3: TGTGCCAGCAGCGTAGCGGACAACTACGAGCAGTACTTC.

This clonotype showed up just a few times. This may stem from a read error, because a much larger clone lies one nucleotide away. The chain recombines TRBV3-1 with TRBJ2-7; no firm D call. CDR3 length: 11 amino acids. Germline CDR1 and CDR2: LGHDT and YNNKEL (reference sequence). V lost 0 bases, J lost 3 bases, and 0 bases lay in between. As DNA, the CDR3 is TGTGCCAGCAGCCAAGACTACGAGCAGTACTTC. The encoded protein is CASSQDYEQYF.

The gene calls are TRBV7-8 and TRBJ2-1, with 9 bases identical to TRBD1. V shed 5 bases, J shed 1 base, and the junction held 12 bases outside the gene matches. The CDR3 totals 18 residues. The germline CDR1 and CDR2 sequences are SGHVS and FQNEAQ. CDR3 sequence: CASSGGQGRRASYNEQFF. The CDR3 nucleotides are TGTGCCAGCAGCGGGGGACAGGGACGGCGAGCGTCCTACAATGAGCAGTTCTTC.

CDR3 sequence reads: CASSPGTGFLEQYF. In DNA, the CDR3 is TGTGCCAGCAGTCCCGGGACAGGGTTTCTCGAGCAGTACTTC. The chain combines TRBV6-1 with TRBJ2-7, with 9 bases matching TRBD1. V was pared by 5 bases and J by 6 bases, with 8 bases of the junction left unmatched. Germline CDR1 is MNHNS and CDR2 is SASEGT. This CDR3 has 14 amino acids.

J is TRBJ2-3 and V is TRBV20-1; D is possibly TRBD2 (5 bases). The CDR3 has 15 amino acids. CDR1 and CDR2 (germline): DFQATT, SNEGSKA (reference sequence). Trimming removed 0 bases from V and 2 bases from J, with 12 bases in between. The CDR3 region has the DNA TGCAGTGCTAGAGATCCCGGCGGGCTCACAGATACGCAGTATTTT. This sequence encodes CSARDPGGLTDTQYF.

Only a few counts were recorded for this clonotype. The V gene is TRBV10-3, the J gene TRBJ2-5; D gene ambiguous. The CDR3 sequence is 14 residues long. V lost 2 bases and J 0 bases, leaving 7 bases between the germline ends. The germline V gene has CDR1 ENHRY and CDR2 SYGVKD. The CDR3 DNA follows: TGTGCCATCAGTGAGGTCAGCAACCAAGAGACCCAGTACTTC. Protein: CAISEVSNQETQYF.

This chain joins TRBV29-1 and TRBJ2-7; TRBD1 matches at 8 bases. CDR1 and CDR2 from the germline V gene are SQVTM and ANQGSEA. The CDR3 has 13 amino acids. J lost 7 bases, V lost 7 bases, and 12 bases had no gene match. This CDR3 reads CSGLAGGSGEQYF. The DNA for the CDR3 is TGCAGCGGTCTGGCAGGGGGCTCGGGGGAGCAGTACTTC.

This clonotype appeared a few times. The chain is built from TRBV12-3 or TRBV12-4 and TRBJ2-2; 9 bases map to TRBD1. After removal of 5 bases from V and 0 bases from J, the junction contained 7 bases not matched to a gene. The CDR3 has 17 residues. DNA for the CDR3: TGTGCCAGCAGTAACCCCCGGGACAGGGCGAACACCGGGGAGCTGTTTTTT. This encodes CASSNPRDRANTGELFF.

The sample holds many counts of this clonotype. The genes are TRBV10-3 and TRBJ1-1; tentatively, D is TRBD1 (5 bases). The germline gives CDR1 ENHRY, CDR2 SYGVKD. The CDR3 consists of 14 residues. V lost 7 bases and J 6 bases, leaving 18 bases between the germline ends. CDR3 in amino acids: CAITLGGGSSEAFF. In DNA, the CDR3 is TGTGCCATCACCCTGGGGGGGGGTTCTTCTGAAGCTTTCTTT.

This clonotype was detected many times. This chain joins TRBV12-3 or TRBV12-4 and TRBJ1-5; tentative D call: TRBD1 (6 bases). This CDR3 spans 14 amino acids. The V gene lost 5 bases and the J gene lost 10 bases, with 18 bases spanning the gap. Here the CDR3 reads CASSPTGHGLPQHF. The CDR3 DNA sequence: TGTGCCAGCAGTCCTACAGGGCACGGACTTCCCCAGCATTTT.

The chain couples TRBV20-1 to TRBJ2-7; possibly TRBD2 for D (5 bases). This CDR3 contains 13 residues. CDR1 is DFQATT, CDR2 SNEGSKA, per germline (reference sequence). V lost 0 bases, J lost 3 bases, and 9 bases lay in between. The CDR3 nucleotides read TGCAGTGCTAGAGATATCCGGGGCTACGAGCAGTACTTC. Its translation: CSARDIRGYEQYF.

The chain is built from TRBV5-6 and TRBJ2-1, with TRBD2 matching over 7 bases. The CDR3 runs to 16 residues. Germline loops: CDR1 SGHDT, CDR2 YYEEEE. V trimming: 1 base; J trimming: 1 base; junction bases outside the gene matches: 5. CDR3 amino acids: CASSLLGEGSYNEQFF. Here the CDR3 DNA reads TGTGCCAGCAGCTTGTTGGGGGAGGGTTCCTACAATGAGCAGTTCTTC.

This clonotype was picked up many times. The chain has TRBV20-1 and TRBJ2-7; 8 positions match TRBD2. CDR3 length equals 15 residues. In germline, CDR1 is DFQATT, CDR2 SNEGSKA (reference sequence). V dropped 5 bases and J dropped 0; count of bases not matched to a gene: 9. The CDR3 spells CSAVVSGASSYEQYF. DNA of the CDR3: TGCAGTGCTGTGGTTAGCGGGGCTAGCTCCTACGAGCAGTACTTC.

This clonotype has just one count. The V call is TRBV28, the J call TRBJ1-6; D is unresolved. Germline loops: CDR1 MDHEN, CDR2 SYDVKM. This CDR3 has 12 residues. The V end lost 4 bases, the J end lost 9 bases, and 7 bases lay between the germline ends. This CDR3 reads CASSYSGSPLHF. CDR3 DNA sequence: TGTGCCAGCAGTTACTCGGGTTCACCCCTCCACTTT.

In this sample, this clonotype turned up many times. The J gene is TRBJ2-1, the V gene TRBV20-1; 11 nucleotides agree with TRBD2. Germline V gene data show CDR1 as DFQATT and CDR2 as SNEGSKA (reference sequence). The CDR3 length is 14 residues. V shed 6 bases, J shed 8 bases, and the junction held 9 bases outside the gene matches. This CDR3 is CSADASGGFDEQFF. As DNA, the CDR3 is TGCAGTGCCGACGCTAGCGGGGGGTTCGATGAGCAGTTCTTC.

The chain has TRBV6-5 and TRBJ1-4; D uncertain. The germline CDR1 and CDR2 sequences are MNHEY and SVGAGI. Trimming left V 3 bases short and J 5 bases short, with 13 bases between. The CDR3 length is 15 residues. The CDR3 region is CASSYQPGSNEKLFF. The CDR3 DNA reads TGTGCCAGCAGTTATCAACCGGGCTCCAATGAAAAACTGTTTTTT.

The sample holds many counts of this clonotype. The chain recombines TRBV20-1 with TRBJ2-3, with D perhaps TRBD1 (7 bases). The CDR3 sequence is 13 residues long. The germline CDR1 and CDR2 sequences are DFQATT and SNEGSKA (reference sequence). Trimming removed 1 base at V and 6 bases at J, with 11 bases between. The CDR3 here is CSARGEDRDTQYF. The CDR3 nucleotides read TGCAGTGCTAGAGGGGAGGACAGGGATACGCAGTATTTT.

J is TRBJ2-6 and V is TRBV4-2, with D possibly called TRBD1 or TRBD2 (5 bases each). Germline CDR1 LGHNA, CDR2 YNFKEQ. Trimming pared 4 bases from V and 0 bases from J, leaving 16 bases between. The CDR3 is made up of 18 amino acids. CDR3 sequence (DNA): TGTGCCAGCAGCCCACGAGGACGGGGCTACTCTGGGGCCAACGTCCTGACTTTC. It translates to CASSPRGRGYSGANVLTF.

This clonotype has a single count. The J gene is TRBJ2-3, the V gene TRBV28; 9 bases map to TRBD2. The CDR3 loop spans 16 amino acids. CDR1 MDHEN and CDR2 SYDVKM come from the germline V gene. Trimming cost V 2 bases and J 6 bases; bases outside gene matches: 9. The CDR3 loop is CASSLDRAGGSDTQYF. The CDR3 DNA is TGTGCCAGCAGTTTAGACAGAGCGGGGGGATCGGATACGCAGTATTTT.

The V and J genes are TRBV2 and TRBJ2-5, with D hard to call. The CDR3 loop spans 14 amino acids. Germline CDR1 is SNHLY and CDR2 is FYNNEI. V gave up 1 base and J gave up 5 bases, with 11 bases separating them. The CDR3 DNA is TGTGCCAGCAGTGAAGGGTACCTCGGGGAGACCCAGTACTTC. This translates into CASSEGYLGETQYF.

V usage is TRBV19 and J usage is TRBJ2-3; D assignment may be TRBD1 or TRBD2 (5 bases each). Germline V gene sequence: CDR1 LNHDA, CDR2 SQIVND (reference sequence). This CDR3 region has 15 residues. Trimming stripped 6 bases from V and 4 bases from J, with 17 bases between. This CDR3 reads CASSPGTRSADTQYF. CDR3 nucleotide sequence: TGTGCCAGTAGCCCGGGGACCCGTAGCGCAGATACGCAGTATTTT.

The gene calls are TRBV10-3 and TRBJ2-7; 7 nucleotides align to TRBD2. Trimming took 8 bases from V and 3 from J; bases not matched to a gene: 10. This CDR3 is built from 14 residues. The germline V gene has CDR1 ENHRY and CDR2 SYGVKD. The CDR3 DNA is TGTGCCATCGGAAAGGGCGGGGGAAACTACGAGCAGTACTTC. Protein product: CAIGKGGGNYEQYF.

In this sample, this clonotype turned up a few times. A junction boundary mismatches the germline segment, possibly from a read error. This chain links TRBV20-1 with TRBJ2-1; D call uncertain. Germline values: CDR1 DFQATT, CDR2 SNEGSKA (reference sequence). This CDR3 is built from 10 residues. The CDR3 loop is CGAGHNEQFF. The CDR3, as DNA: TGCGGTGCCGGGCACAATGAGCAGTTCTTC.